Described below is a single TCR beta chain sequence and its context. Its target is unknown. The investigators amplified TCR beta CDR3 regions from RNA transcripts. The HTBI primer set was used in a first-round RT-PCR of the TCR CDR3. One entry per CDR3 protein results from TCRdb running MiXCR on the multiplex PCR reads. This table has roughly 700,000 distinct CDR3 sequences, roughly a sixth appearing once. These data originate in a study of T cells in Graves' hyperthyroidism and ophthalmopathy. Uncontrolled infection, other autoimmune disease, pregnancy or lactation disqualified patients from enrolment. Diagnosis relied on clinical symptoms, serum thyroxine and TRAb, thyroid ultrasound and orbital computed tomography. After removal of 0 bases from V and 1 base from J, the junction contained 6 bases not matched to a gene. This CDR3 contains 18 residues. Germline values: CDR1 MNHEY, CDR2 SVGEGT. General study findings and limits: Ophthalmopathy, as predicted by the model, came a median 6.5 months after the prediction. In blood, most of the thyroid clonotypes expanded above 0.001 were also present.

This chain links TRBV6-2 or TRBV6-3 with TRBJ2-3, with TRBD2 identical over 11 bases. This TCR derives from a man aged 50 to 60 with Graves' hyperthyroidism. Sequencing input: blood. The CDR3 loop reads CASSYSTGTSGRTDTQYF. The CDR3 DNA is TGTGCCAGCAGTTACTCGACCGGGACTAGCGGTCGCACAGATACGCAGTATTTT.